This T cell receptor beta chain derives from a study of T cell responses to AZD1222 COVID-19 vaccine. V lost 3 bases, J lost 0 bases, and 8 bases lay in between. Per the germline V gene, CDR1 is DFQATT and CDR2 is SNEGSKA (reference sequence). The CDR3 contains 14 residues. The repertoire was sequenced with immunoSEQ multiplex PCR; TCRdb's copy has only in-frame clones and lacks some. The repertoire holds hundreds of thousands of clones, with just over 90% as singletons. This receptor was obtained from an adult in good health. The sequencing here drew on peripheral blood, taken on day 0 of MenACWY control vaccination. The chain combines TRBV20-1 with TRBJ2-2; D gene uncertain. The CDR3 is CSASRRANTGELFF. The CDR3 DNA is TGCAGTGCTAGTCGCAGAGCGAACACCGGGGAGCTGTTTTTT.